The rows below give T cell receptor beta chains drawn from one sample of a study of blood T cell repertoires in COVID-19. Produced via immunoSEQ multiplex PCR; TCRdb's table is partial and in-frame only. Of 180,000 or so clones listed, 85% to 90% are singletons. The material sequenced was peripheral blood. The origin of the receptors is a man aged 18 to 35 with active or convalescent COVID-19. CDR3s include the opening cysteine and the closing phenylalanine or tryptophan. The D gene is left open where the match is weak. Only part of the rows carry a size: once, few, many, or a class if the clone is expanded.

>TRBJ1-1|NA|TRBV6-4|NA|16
CASTGHESRMNTEAFF
TGTGCCAGCACCGGACACGAATCGCGCATGAACACTGAAGCTTTCTTT
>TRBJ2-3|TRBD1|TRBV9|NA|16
CASSVAGTGSGDTQYF
TGTGCCAGCAGCGTAGCTGGGACAGGGTCGGGAGATACGCAGTATTTT
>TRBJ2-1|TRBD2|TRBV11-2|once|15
CASSSGLAAYNEQFF
TGTGCCAGCAGCTCCGGACTAGCGGCATACAATGAGCAGTTCTTC
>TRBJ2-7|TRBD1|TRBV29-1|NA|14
CSVELATGGYEQYF
TGCAGCGTTGAACTCGCGACAGGGGGATACGAGCAGTACTTC
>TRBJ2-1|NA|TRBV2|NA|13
CASSGRAYNEQFF
TGTGCCAGCTCGGGCAGGGCTTACAATGAGCAGTTCTTC
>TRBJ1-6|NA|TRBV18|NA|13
CASSSSYNSPLHF
TGTGCCAGCTCCAGCTCCTATAATTCACCCCTCCACTTT
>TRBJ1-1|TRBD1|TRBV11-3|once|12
CASSSRQGRTFF
TGTGCCAGCAGCTCCCGACAGGGTCGAACTTTCTTT
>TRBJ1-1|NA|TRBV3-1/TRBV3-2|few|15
CASSQDQPVNTEAFF
TGTGCCAGCAGCCAAGATCAACCAGTCAACACTGAAGCTTTCTTT
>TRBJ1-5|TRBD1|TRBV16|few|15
CASSRTGQGNQPQHF
TGTGCCAGCAGCCGAACAGGACAGGGGAATCAGCCCCAGCATTTT
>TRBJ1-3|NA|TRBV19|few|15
CASSIYGESGNTIYF
TGTGCCAGTAGTATATACGGGGAATCTGGAAACACCATATATTTT
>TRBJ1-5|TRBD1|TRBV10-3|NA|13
CARPTGLMGPQHF
TGTGCCAGACCGACAGGGCTCATGGGGCCCCAGCATTTT
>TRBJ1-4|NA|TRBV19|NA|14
CASSVRTAGEKLFF
TGTGCCAGTAGTGTCCGGACAGCCGGAGAAAAACTGTTTTTT
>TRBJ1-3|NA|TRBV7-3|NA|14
CASSLSNSGNTIYF
TGTGCCAGCAGCTTATCCAACTCTGGAAACACCATATATTTT